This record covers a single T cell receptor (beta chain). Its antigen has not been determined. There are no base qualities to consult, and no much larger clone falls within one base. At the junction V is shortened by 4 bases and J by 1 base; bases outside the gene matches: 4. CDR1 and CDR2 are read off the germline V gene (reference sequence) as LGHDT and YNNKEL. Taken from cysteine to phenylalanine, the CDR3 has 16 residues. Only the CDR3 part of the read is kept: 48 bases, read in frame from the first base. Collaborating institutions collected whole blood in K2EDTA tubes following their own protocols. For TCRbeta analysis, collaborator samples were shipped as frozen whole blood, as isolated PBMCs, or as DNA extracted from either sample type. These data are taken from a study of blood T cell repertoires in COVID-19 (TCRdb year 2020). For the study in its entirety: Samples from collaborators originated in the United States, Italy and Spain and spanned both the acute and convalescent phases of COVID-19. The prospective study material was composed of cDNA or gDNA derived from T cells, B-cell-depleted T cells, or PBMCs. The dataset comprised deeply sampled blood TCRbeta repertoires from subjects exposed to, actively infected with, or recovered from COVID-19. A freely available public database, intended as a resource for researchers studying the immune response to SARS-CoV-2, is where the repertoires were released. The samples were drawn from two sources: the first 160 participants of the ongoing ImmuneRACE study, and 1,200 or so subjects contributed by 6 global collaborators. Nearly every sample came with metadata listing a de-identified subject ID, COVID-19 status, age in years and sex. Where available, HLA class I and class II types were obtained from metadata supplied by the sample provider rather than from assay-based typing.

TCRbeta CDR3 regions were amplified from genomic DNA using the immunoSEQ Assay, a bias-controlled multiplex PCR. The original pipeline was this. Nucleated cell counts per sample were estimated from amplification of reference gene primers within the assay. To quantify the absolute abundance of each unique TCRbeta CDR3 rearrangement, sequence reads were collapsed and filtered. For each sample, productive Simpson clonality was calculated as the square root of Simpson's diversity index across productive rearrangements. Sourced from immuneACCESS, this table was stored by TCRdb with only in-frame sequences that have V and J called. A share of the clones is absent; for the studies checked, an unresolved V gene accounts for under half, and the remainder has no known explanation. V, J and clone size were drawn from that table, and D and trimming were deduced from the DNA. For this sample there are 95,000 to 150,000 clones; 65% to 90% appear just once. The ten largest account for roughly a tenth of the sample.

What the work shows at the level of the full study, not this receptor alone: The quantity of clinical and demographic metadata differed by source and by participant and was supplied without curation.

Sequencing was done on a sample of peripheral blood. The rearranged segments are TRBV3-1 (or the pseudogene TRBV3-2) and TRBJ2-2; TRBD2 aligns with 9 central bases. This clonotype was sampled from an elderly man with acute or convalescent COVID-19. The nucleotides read TGTGCCAGCAGCCGCGAACTAGCGGGGAACACCGGGGAGCTGTTTTTT. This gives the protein CASSRELAGNTGELFF.